These 21 T cell receptor beta chains were sequenced from one sample in a study of graft-versus-host responses after intestinal transplantation. Repertoires were generated with immunoSEQ multiplex PCR, while TCRdb's copy carries only in-frame clones and drops some. The data contain roughly 43,000 clones, roughly 94% of them seen just once; the ten biggest clones take up about 1.4%. The sample was PBMCs, taken 335 days after intestinal transplant. Receptors originate from a human patient who received an intestinal transplant, so some T cells may come from the graft donor.

The rearrangement links TRBV19 to TRBJ2-5, with TRBD1 identical over 9 bases. Germline values: CDR1 LNHDA, CDR2 SQIVND (reference sequence). This CDR3 spans 16 amino acids. The V gene end was trimmed by 3 bases and the J gene end by 5 bases; junction bases not matched to a gene: 10. CDR3 loop: CASSMATGGMTETQYF. CDR3 DNA: TGTGCCAGTAGTATGGCGACAGGGGGAATGACGGAGACCCAGTACTTC.

The V call is TRBV6-5, the J call TRBJ1-3; D is uncertain. V was trimmed by 4 bases and J by 0 bases, leaving 10 bases between them. Germline V gene data show CDR1 as MNHEY and CDR2 as SVGAGI. The CDR3 has 15 residues. The CDR3 DNA reads as TGTGCCAGCAGTTTCCGACGTAGCTCTGGAAACACCATATATTTT. Protein: CASSFRRSSGNTIYF.

The chain couples TRBV6-5 to TRBJ1-4, with D uncertain. CDR1 is MNHEY, CDR2 SVGAGI, per germline. Trimming took 3 bases from V and 5 from J, leaving 7 bases between them. The CDR3 totals 13 residues. DNA for the CDR3: TGTGCCAGCAGTTATGACGGAAATGAAAAACTGTTTTTT. It is translated as CASSYDGNEKLFF.

The chain employs TRBV19 and TRBJ2-7; 9 bases line up with TRBD2. CDR1 and CDR2 from the germline V gene are LNHDA and SQIVND (reference sequence). The CDR3 sequence is 15 residues long. J gave up 0 bases and V 1 base, and 1 base lay outside the gene matches. CDR3 sequence: CASSIVSGSSYEQYF. The CDR3 DNA reads TGTGCCAGTAGTATAGTTAGCGGGAGCTCCTACGAGCAGTACTTC.

This chain joins TRBV2 and TRBJ1-1; no definite D call. The germline gives CDR1 SNHLY, CDR2 FYNNEI. This CDR3 has 14 residues. The V end was cut by 1 base, the J end by 0 bases, with 6 bases between. The DNA of the CDR3 is TGTGCCAGCAGTGAAGTACTCATGAACACTGAAGCTTTCTTT. The encoded protein is CASSEVLMNTEAFF.

The rearrangement joins TRBV6-5 to TRBJ1-6, with D uncertain. The CDR3 covers 14 residues. Germline-derived CDR1 and CDR2 are MNHEY and SVGAGI. Trimming took 0 bases from V and 4 from J, leaving 4 bases between them. The CDR3 is CASSYSGYNSPLHF. The CDR3 DNA sequence: TGTGCCAGCAGTTACTCAGGTTATAATTCACCCCTCCACTTT.

This clone occurred once. The CDR3, as DNA: TGTGCCAGTAGACCCGGGACAGGGCTCTCCTACGAGCAGTACTTC. Protein product: CASRPGTGLSYEQYF. The chain combines TRBV19 with TRBJ2-7; the match to TRBD1 covers 9 bases. Germline trimming cut 6 bases from V and 0 bases from J; bases unmatched to any gene: 6. The germline V gene has CDR1 LNHDA and CDR2 SQIVND (reference sequence). The CDR3 length is 15 residues.

The rearrangement links TRBV6-5 to TRBJ2-7; no definite D call. Per germline, CDR1 MNHEY and CDR2 SVGAGI. This CDR3 is built from 13 residues. V shed 2 bases and J shed 5 bases, with 10 bases lying between them. The DNA for the CDR3 is TGTGCCAGCAGTTACACCCCTCTTGACGAGCAGTACTTC. This sequence encodes CASSYTPLDEQYF.

The chain recombines TRBV9 with TRBJ2-1, with D perhaps being TRBD1 or TRBD2 (6 bases each). The CDR3 spans 17 residues. The V end lost 4 bases, the J end lost 6 bases, and 23 bases lay between the germline ends. Germline loops: CDR1 SGDLS, CDR2 YYNGEE. This CDR3 is CASSFPRKGGRGNEQFF. The CDR3 region has the DNA TGTGCCAGCAGCTTCCCGCGCAAAGGGGGGCGCGGCAATGAGCAGTTCTTC.

Here the CDR3 DNA reads TGTGCCAGCAGTTTTGGCCAGGGGGCCATCGAGCAGTACTTC. Translated: CASSFGQGAIEQYF. The chain carries TRBV6-5 and TRBJ2-7; 8 nucleotides line up with TRBD1. CDR3 length equals 14 residues. The germline CDR1 and CDR2 sequences are MNHEY and SVGAGI. V lost 4 bases and J lost 6; bases outside the gene matches: 8.

This rearrangement joins TRBV4-1 to TRBJ2-7; 12 bases align to TRBD2. J lost 1 base, V lost 1 base, and 5 bases had no gene match. The CDR3 has 17 residues. Looked up from germline, CDR1 is MGHRA and CDR2 is YSYEKL. CDR3 amino acids: CASSQGLAGGLSYEQYF. The CDR3 DNA reads as TGCGCCAGCAGCCAAGGCCTAGCGGGAGGGTTGTCCTACGAGCAGTACTTC.

This clone showed up just once. The gene calls are TRBV2 and TRBJ1-4, with D tentatively TRBD1 (5 bases). Deletions cut 7 bases from V and 5 bases from J, with 14 bases between. The CDR3 is 14 residues long. Germline V gene lookup returns CDR1 SNHLY and CDR2 FYNNEI. The CDR3: CASTKGTLNEKLFF. CDR3 in DNA: TGTGCCAGCACTAAAGGGACCCTCAATGAAAAACTGTTTTTT.

V is TRBV5-1 and J is TRBJ1-2; 9 bases fit TRBD1. Germline V gene data show CDR1 as SGHRS and CDR2 as YFSETQ. The ends lost 4 bases at V and 8 bases at J; junction bases unmatched: 12. This CDR3 contains 15 residues. The CDR3 bases are TGCGCCAGCAGCCCACGGGTACAGGGGGCGCGGGGCTACACCTTC. This encodes CASSPRVQGARGYTF.

This clone was found once. J is TRBJ1-3 and V is TRBV15; the D gene is possibly TRBD1 (5 bases). V shed 4 bases and J shed 0 bases, with 7 bases lying between them. The germline gives CDR1 LNHNV, CDR2 YYDKDF (reference sequence). This CDR3 region has 14 residues. CDR3 in amino acids: CATSTGGSGNTIYF. The CDR3 DNA reads TGTGCCACCAGCACCGGGGGCTCTGGAAACACCATATATTTT.

The chain links TRBV7-9 to TRBJ2-7; D is possibly TRBD2 (5 bases). The CDR3 covers 12 residues. The germline V gene encodes CDR1 SEHNR and CDR2 FQNEAQ (reference sequence). V lost 5 bases, J lost 6 bases, and 11 bases lay in between. The CDR3 region is CASSPTAGEQYF. CDR3 nucleotide sequence: TGTGCCAGCAGCCCAACCGCGGGCGAGCAGTACTTC. The variable domain in full, with the rest retrieved from reference TRBV7-9 and TRBJ2-7, is DTGVSQNPRHKITKRGQNVTFRCDPISEHNRLYWYRQTLGQGPEFLTYFQNEAQLEKSRLLSDRFSAERPKGSFSTLEIQRTEQGDSAMYLCASSPTAGEQYFGPGTRLTVT.

This rearrangement joins TRBV6-5 to TRBJ2-7; 10 positions match TRBD1. After removal of 6 bases from V and 3 bases from J, the junction contained 5 bases not matched to a gene. CDR3 size: 14 residues. Germline loops: CDR1 MNHEY, CDR2 SVGAGI. This chain's CDR3 is CASRPGQGNYEQYF. The CDR3 bases are TGTGCCAGCAGGCCGGGACAGGGGAACTACGAGCAGTACTTC.

V usage is TRBV6-6 and J usage is TRBJ2-5; perhaps TRBD1 as D (6 bases). V was trimmed by 5 bases and J by 5 bases, leaving 12 bases between them. CDR3 length: 13 amino acids. Germline-derived CDR1 and CDR2 are MNHNY and SVGAGI (reference sequence). CDR3 DNA: TGTGCCAGCAGTGACCCAGGGGCGGAGACCCAGTACTTC. It encodes CASSDPGAETQYF.

This chain uses TRBV5-4 with TRBJ1-2; D is unclear. Trimming left V 2 bases short and J 7 bases short, with 9 bases between. The CDR3 sequence is 12 residues long. Germline values: CDR1 SGHNT, CDR2 YYREEE (reference sequence). The CDR3 DNA reads TGTGCCAGCAGCTTTGGTGCTCGTGGCTACACCTTC. Translated, it gives CASSFGARGYTF.

V and J are TRBV9 and TRBJ1-2, with 10 bases matching TRBD1. The CDR3 is made up of 12 amino acids. V dropped 4 bases and J dropped 8; count of bases not matched to a gene: 2. Germline V gene data show CDR1 as SGDLS and CDR2 as YYNGEE. The CDR3 nucleotides are TGTGCCAGCAGCCTGACAGGGGGCGGCTACACCTTC. Its translation: CASSLTGGGYTF.

The V and J genes are TRBV7-3 and TRBJ2-2, with 10 bases fitting TRBD1. Unmatched junction bases numbered 5, after V lost 6 bases and J lost 4 bases. The CDR3 is 15 residues long. In germline, CDR1 is SGHTA, CDR2 FQGTGA. CDR3 sequence reads: CASSLTGGLTGELFF. In DNA, the CDR3 is TGTGCCAGCAGTTTGACAGGGGGCCTCACCGGGGAGCTGTTTTTT. The full variable domain, rest sourced from reference TRBV7-3 and TRBJ2-2, is GAGVSQTPSNKVTEKGKYVELRCDPISGHTALYWYRQSLGQGPEFLIYFQGTGAADDSGLPNDRFFAVRPEGSVSTLKIQRTERGDSAVYLCASSLTGGLTGELFFGEGSRLTVL.

The CDR3 DNA is TGTGCCAGCAGCCAGACGACAGGGGCCAGCAATCAGCCCCAGCATTTT. Its translation is CASSQTTGASNQPQHF. The rearrangement uses TRBV11-3 and TRBJ1-5, with 8 bases matching TRBD1. The J segment lost 1 base and the V segment lost 5 bases, leaving 7 bases of the junction unmatched. The germline V gene has CDR1 SGHNT and CDR2 YENEEA. The CDR3 runs to 16 residues.